Shown below are 31 T cell receptor beta chains from a single sample sequenced in a study of blood T cells in healthy people across ages. It was with a sample-barcoded 5' primer and a J-beta primer mix that a second PCR of roughly 6 to 12 cycles was run. TCRdb itself ran the 5' RACE reads through MiXCR, one entry per CDR3 protein. The sample carries under 800,000 distinct CDR3 sequences, approximately 43% recorded once. Sample: blood. These receptors all come from a woman aged 55-69 years in good health.

This chain uses TRBV20-1 with TRBJ1-6, with D perhaps matching TRBD1 (6 bases). Per germline, CDR1 DFQATT and CDR2 SNEGSKA (reference sequence). V lost 5 bases and J lost 6, with 17 bases in between. This CDR3 is 15 amino acids long. The CDR3 protein is CSAFVTGNGNSPLHF. In DNA form, the CDR3 reads TGCAGTGCTTTCGTTACAGGGAACGGTAATTCACCCCTCCACTTT.

A remark on this clonotype: One end of the junction is discordant with germline, which a read error may explain. The chain combines TRBV7-8 with TRBJ2-1; no clear D. The CDR3 totals 17 residues. Germline V lookup: CDR1 SGHVS, CDR2 FQNEAQ. The CDR3 nucleotides are TGTGCCAGCAGCCCCCCCTTTGTAAGGGTCGGCTACAATAAGCAGTTCTTC. As protein: CASSPPFVRVGYNKQFF.

This clonotype came up many times. CDR3 sequence reads: CASSLDSPYEQYF. Written as DNA, the CDR3 is TGTGCCAGCAGTTTGGACAGCCCTTACGAGCAGTACTTC. The chain carries TRBV12-3 or TRBV12-4 and TRBJ2-7, with a weak D call TRBD1 (6 bases). The CDR3 length is 13 residues. The germline V and J ends were trimmed by 3 bases and 4 bases, with 10 bases remaining between them.

This rearrangement joins TRBV11-3 to TRBJ2-1; perhaps TRBD2 as D (6 bases). The tail of the sequence fits TRBJ2-7 better, so the J call may be wrong. The CDR3 is made up of 15 amino acids. Germline V CDR1 and CDR2: SGHNT, YENEEA. This CDR3 reads CASSRAGGSYNEQYF. CDR3 coding DNA: TGTGCCAGCAGCCGAGCCGGGGGATCCTACAATGAGCAGTACTTC.

The chain employs TRBV3-1 and TRBJ2-4; possibly TRBD1 for D (6 bases). TRBJ2-7 explains the end of the DNA better; the J call may be wrong. CDR1 is LGHDT and CDR2 is YNNKEL in the germline V gene (reference sequence). The CDR3 covers 13 residues. CDR3 nucleotides: TGTGCCAGCAGCCTAACAGGGATCGACGAGCAGTACTTC. Its translation is CASSLTGIDEQYF.

This clonotype appeared a few times. CDR3 region: CASSEGLAGGELKTQYF. CDR3 nucleotides: TGTGCCAGCAGTGAGGGACTAGCGGGAGGGGAGTTGAAGACCCAGTACTTC. J is TRBJ2-5 and V is TRBV6-1, with 16 bases matching TRBD2. Germline V gene sequence: CDR1 MNHNS, CDR2 SASEGT. This CDR3 comprises 17 residues. Losses at the gene ends were 3 bases for V and 6 bases for J; bases not matched to a gene: 7.

J is TRBJ1-2 and V is TRBV2; D ambiguous. There are 12 residues in the CDR3. Germline V gene data show CDR1 as SNHLY and CDR2 as FYNNEI. Trimming left V 7 bases short and J 5 bases short, with 11 bases between. In DNA, the CDR3 is TGTGCCAGCAACCAAGGGCGGTATGGCTACACCTTC. Translation: CASNQGRYGYTF.

V and J are TRBV20-1 and TRBJ2-3; possibly TRBD2 for D (5 bases). This CDR3 contains 12 residues. Trimming removed 4 bases from V and 4 bases from J, with 9 bases in between. CDR1 and CDR2 from the germline V gene are DFQATT and SNEGSKA (reference sequence). The CDR3 loop reads CSATSRADTQYF. DNA of the CDR3: TGCAGTGCTACTAGCCGGGCAGATACGCAGTATTTT.

The chain couples TRBV20-1 to TRBJ2-6; D unclear. V was trimmed by 6 bases and J by 3 bases, leaving 9 bases between them. The CDR3 is 13 amino acids. In germline, CDR1 is DFQATT, CDR2 SNEGSKA (reference sequence). The CDR3 sequence: CSAIFHGANVLTF. CDR3 nucleotides: TGCAGTGCAATATTCCATGGGGCCAACGTCCTGACTTTC.

This clonotype was picked up a small number of times. The chain recombines TRBV9 with TRBJ2-3; 7 bases fit TRBD2. The J segment lost 5 bases and the V segment lost 3 bases, leaving 12 bases of the junction unmatched. CDR3 length equals 16 residues. Germline V gene lookup returns CDR1 SGDLS and CDR2 YYNGEE. CDR3 coding DNA: TGTGCCAGCAGCGGGGCCCCGGGACTAAACATAGATACGCAGTATTTT. Protein sequence: CASSGAPGLNIDTQYF.

The chain uses TRBV20-1 and TRBJ2-7, with 9 bases aligning to TRBD2. This CDR3 has 15 amino acids. Looked up from germline, CDR1 is DFQATT and CDR2 is SNEGSKA (reference sequence). V was pared by 1 base and J by 7 bases, with 11 bases of the junction left unmatched. CDR3 nucleotide sequence: TGCAGTGCTAGAGCGGCGGGAGGGCCCAGGAATGAGCAGTACTTC. This sequence encodes CSARAAGGPRNEQYF.

The chain is built from TRBV9 and TRBJ2-2, with D perhaps matching TRBD1 (5 bases). The V end lost 1 base, the J end lost 2 bases, and 9 bases lay between the germline ends. The CDR3 runs 15 residues. Germline V lookup: CDR1 SGDLS, CDR2 YYNGEE. In DNA form, the CDR3 reads TGTGCCAGCAGCGTAACAGGATTCAACACCGGGGAGCTGTTTTTT. This codes for CASSVTGFNTGELFF.

The rearrangement joins TRBV20-1 to TRBJ2-4; 7 nucleotides line up with TRBD2. Per germline, CDR1 DFQATT and CDR2 SNEGSKA (reference sequence). CDR3 length: 14 residues. V trimming: 1 base; J trimming: 13 bases; junction bases outside the gene matches: 13. The CDR3 is CSARAPGTTYKQYF. The CDR3 DNA follows: TGCAGTGCTAGAGCCCCCGGGACTACCTACAAGCAGTACTTC.

This clonotype was detected ten times or more. The chain has TRBV28 and TRBJ2-7, with 7 nucleotides matching TRBD1. The CDR3 runs 16 residues. Trimming removed 2 bases from V and 7 bases from J; junction bases left unmatched: 14. Germline V gives CDR1 MDHEN, CDR2 SYDVKM. The CDR3 nucleotides read TGTGCCAGCAGTTTAGGGCTGACAGGGCGCCTTGGGGAGCAGTACTTC. Translating it yields CASSLGLTGRLGEQYF.

The table lists this clonotype with a few counts. CDR3 nucleotides: TGTGCCAGCAGTTACTCGCACGGACAGGCCTCCTACGAGCAGTACTTC. Translating gives CASSYSHGQASYEQYF. The chain carries TRBV6-2 or TRBV6-3 and TRBJ2-7; TRBD1 matches 7 bases. Germline CDR1 MNHEY, CDR2 SVGEGT. V lost 0 bases, J lost 0 bases, and 5 bases stayed unmatched. The CDR3 extends over 16 amino acids.

The chain combines TRBV9 with TRBJ2-1, with a weak D call TRBD1 (5 bases). The CDR3 covers 16 residues. CDR1 SGDLS and CDR2 YYNGEE come from the germline V gene. V was trimmed by 0 bases and J by 2 bases, leaving 12 bases between them. In nucleotides, the CDR3 is TGTGCCAGCAGCGTAGAGGGGCTAGTAACCTACAATGAGCAGTTCTTC. Protein: CASSVEGLVTYNEQFF.

The chain links TRBV27 to TRBJ1-1, with D perhaps matching TRBD1 (5 bases). The CDR3 extends over 14 amino acids. Germline V gene sequence: CDR1 MNHEY, CDR2 SMNVEV (reference sequence). The V end was cut by 3 bases, the J end by 3 bases, with 11 bases between. CDR3 bases: TGTGCCAGCAGTTTTGGGGTGGGGGACACTGAAGCTTTCTTT. Its protein is CASSFGVGDTEAFF.

Comments on this clonotype: Its ends do not fully match the called genes, so a read error is possible. This chain connects TRBV6-5 to TRBJ2-7, with 7 bases matching TRBD1. Germline lookup yields CDR1 MNHEY and CDR2 SVGAGI. This CDR3 is built from 14 residues. The CDR3 DNA reads as TGTGCCAGCAGTGACTCGCCGGGACAGCGAACTCAGTACTTC. Translating it yields CASSDSPGQRTQYF.

As for this clonotype: A much larger clone is a single base away; this may be a read error. CDR3 nucleotides: TGTGCCAGCAGCCCTGAAGTAGGGAATGGGCAGTTCTTC. Translation gives CASSPEVGNGQFF. This chain joins TRBV4-2 and TRBJ2-1, with unresolved D. The germline V gene encodes CDR1 LGHNA and CDR2 YNFKEQ. The CDR3 has 13 residues.

This clonotype has a handful of counts. The chain joins TRBV13 to TRBJ1-1; the D is unclear. Trimming left V 3 bases short and J 3 bases short, with 14 bases between. Germline V CDR1 and CDR2: PRHDT, FYEKMQ (reference sequence). The CDR3 sequence is 15 residues long. For the CDR3, the DNA is TGTGCCAGCAGCTTTGAAGACTCGGGTGACACTGAAGCTTTCTTT. Its protein product is CASSFEDSGDTEAFF.

The chain links TRBV29-1 to TRBJ1-2; tentative D call: TRBD1 (5 bases). The CDR3 is 9 residues long. Between the trimmed V and J ends, which lost 6 bases and 11 bases, there was a span of 10 bases. From germline, CDR1 is SQVTM and CDR2 ANQGSEA. CDR3 region: CSVGTAYTF. The CDR3 nucleotides read TGCAGCGTGGGGACGGCATACACCTTC.

This clonotype appeared a few times. The chain carries TRBV29-1 and TRBJ2-1, with D tentatively TRBD1 or TRBD2 (5 bases each). The V and J ends lost 7 bases and 4 bases respectively, with 20 bases between them. The CDR3 length is 15 residues. CDR1 and CDR2 from the germline V gene are SQVTM and ANQGSEA. CDR3 sequence: CSAGDGPNLYNEQFF. CDR3 coding DNA: TGCAGCGCTGGGGACGGACCAAACTTATACAATGAGCAGTTCTTC.

The rearrangement joins TRBV30 to TRBJ1-5, with 9 positions matching TRBD1. The CDR3 is made up of 15 amino acids. Trimming cost V 2 bases and J 1 base; bases outside gene matches: 3. Looked up from germline, CDR1 is GTSNPN and CDR2 is SVGIG (reference sequence). The CDR3 coding sequence is TGTGCCTGGAGTACCGGGACAGGGAGCAATCAGCCCCAGCATTTT. The encoded protein is CAWSTGTGSNQPQHF.

The chain links TRBV30 to TRBJ2-5; D remains unclear. The better agreement between TRBJ2-7 and the DNA end casts doubt on the J call. The germline CDR1 and CDR2 sequences are GTSNPN and SVGIG (reference sequence). This CDR3 has 11 residues. The CDR3 region has the DNA TGTGCCTGGAGTGGGCTCTACGAGCAGTACTTC. As protein: CAWSGLYEQYF.

The chain uses TRBV10-3 and TRBJ1-4; D might be TRBD1 (5 bases). CDR3 length: 14 residues. V gave up 4 bases and J gave up 6 bases, with 12 bases separating them. Germline V CDR1 and CDR2: ENHRY, SYGVKD. DNA of the CDR3: TGTGCCATCAGTGCGGGGGGTCAGGATGAAAAACTGTTTTTT. It encodes CAISAGGQDEKLFF.

This chain links TRBV3-1 with TRBJ2-1, with D possibly TRBD2 on 5 matching bases. V was pared by 0 bases and J by 8 bases, with 14 bases between. The CDR3 loop spans 15 amino acids. Germline-derived CDR1 and CDR2 are LGHDT and YNNKEL (reference sequence). CDR3: CASSQDVAGSDEQFF. CDR3 DNA: TGTGCCAGCAGCCAAGATGTGGCGGGCAGCGATGAGCAGTTCTTC.

This clonotype appeared a few times. The J gene is TRBJ2-3, the V gene TRBV4-2; D remains ambiguous. This CDR3 comprises 15 residues. V gave up 0 bases and J gave up 11 bases, with 18 bases separating them. Germline-derived CDR1 and CDR2 are LGHNA and YNFKEQ. CDR3 protein: CASSQDRIAEGVQYF. The CDR3 DNA reads as TGTGCCAGCAGCCAAGATCGGATAGCAGAAGGTGTGCAGTATTTT.

The V and J genes are TRBV29-1 and TRBJ1-2; the match to TRBD1 covers 11 bases. V lost 5 bases to trimming and J lost 4 bases; unmatched junction nucleotides: 6. Germline-derived CDR1 and CDR2 are SQVTM and ANQGSEA. The CDR3 has 14 residues. This chain's CDR3 is CSVPPGQGVYGYTF. The DNA for the CDR3 is TGCAGCGTTCCTCCGGGACAGGGGGTCTATGGCTACACCTTC.

This clonotype was found a few times. The J gene is TRBJ2-4, the V gene TRBV6-6, with a tentative D call TRBD1 (6 bases). Germline values: CDR1 MNHNY, CDR2 SVGAGI (reference sequence). The V gene lost 7 bases and the J gene lost 3 bases, with 13 bases spanning the gap. CDR3 size: 14 residues. The CDR3: CASTRGQGKNIQYF. The DNA of the CDR3 is TGTGCCAGCACCAGGGGTCAGGGCAAAAACATTCAGTACTTC.

Ten or more counts support this clonotype. The rearrangement links TRBV5-1 to TRBJ2-6; D ambiguous. CDR3 size: 17 residues. Trimming cost V 5 bases and J 0 bases, with 15 bases left between them. In germline, CDR1 is SGHRS, CDR2 YFSETQ. CDR3 DNA: TGCGCCAGCAGACTGGCGATAGGAGACTCTGGGGCCAACGTCCTGACTTTC. This codes for CASRLAIGDSGANVLTF.

The rearrangement joins TRBV7-9 to TRBJ2-7; possible D gene TRBD1, 5 bases. Germline V lookup: CDR1 SEHNR, CDR2 FQNEAQ (reference sequence). The CDR3 covers 16 residues. V lost 4 bases and J lost 3, with 19 bases in between. The CDR3 protein is CASSSMYRGLIYEQYF. The CDR3 DNA reads as TGTGCCAGCAGCTCGATGTATAGGGGCCTGATCTACGAGCAGTACTTC.